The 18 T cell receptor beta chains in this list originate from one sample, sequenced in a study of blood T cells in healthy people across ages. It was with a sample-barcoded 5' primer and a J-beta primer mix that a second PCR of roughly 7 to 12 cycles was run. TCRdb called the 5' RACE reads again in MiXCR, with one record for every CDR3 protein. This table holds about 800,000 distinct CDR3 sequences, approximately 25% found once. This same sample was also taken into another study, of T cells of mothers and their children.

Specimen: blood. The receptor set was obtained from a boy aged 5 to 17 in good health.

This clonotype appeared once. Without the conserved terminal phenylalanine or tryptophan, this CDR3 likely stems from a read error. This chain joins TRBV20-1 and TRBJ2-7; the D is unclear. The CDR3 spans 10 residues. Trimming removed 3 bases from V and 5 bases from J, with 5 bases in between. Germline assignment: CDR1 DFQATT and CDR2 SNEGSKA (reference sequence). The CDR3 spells CSASTHEQYS. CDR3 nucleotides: TGCAGTGCTAGTACTCACGAGCAGTACTCC.

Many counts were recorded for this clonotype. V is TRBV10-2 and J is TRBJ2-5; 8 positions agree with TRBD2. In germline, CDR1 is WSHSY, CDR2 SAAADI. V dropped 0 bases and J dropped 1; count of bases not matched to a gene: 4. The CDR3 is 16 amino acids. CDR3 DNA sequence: TGCGCCAGCAGTGAGTCGTGGGCGGGGGGCCAAGAGACCCAGTACTTC. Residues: CASSESWAGGQETQYF.

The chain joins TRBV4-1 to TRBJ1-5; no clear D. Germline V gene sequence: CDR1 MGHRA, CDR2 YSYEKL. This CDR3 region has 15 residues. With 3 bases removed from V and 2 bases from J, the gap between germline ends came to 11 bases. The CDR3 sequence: CASSHQSGGNQPQHF. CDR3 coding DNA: TGCGCCAGCAGCCACCAGTCCGGGGGCAATCAGCCCCAGCATTTT.

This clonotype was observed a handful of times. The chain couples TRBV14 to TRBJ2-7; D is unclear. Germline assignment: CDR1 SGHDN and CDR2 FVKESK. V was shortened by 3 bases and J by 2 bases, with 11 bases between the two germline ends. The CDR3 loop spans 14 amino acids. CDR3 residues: CASSHRPLPYEQYF. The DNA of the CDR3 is TGTGCCAGCAGCCACCGTCCCCTCCCCTACGAGCAGTACTTC. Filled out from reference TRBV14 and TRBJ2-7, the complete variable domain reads EAGVTQFPSHSVIEKGQTVTLRCDPISGHDNLYWYRRVMGKEIKFLLHFVKESKQDESGMPNNRFLAERTGGTYSTLKVQPAELEDSGVYFCASSHRPLPYEQYFGPGTRLTVT.

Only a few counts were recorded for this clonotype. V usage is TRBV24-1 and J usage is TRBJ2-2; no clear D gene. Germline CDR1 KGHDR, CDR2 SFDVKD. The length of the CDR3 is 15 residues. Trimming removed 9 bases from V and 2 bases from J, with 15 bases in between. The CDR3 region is CATGGSWNNTGELFF. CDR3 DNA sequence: TGTGCCACCGGCGGCTCCTGGAATAACACCGGGGAGCTGTTTTTT.

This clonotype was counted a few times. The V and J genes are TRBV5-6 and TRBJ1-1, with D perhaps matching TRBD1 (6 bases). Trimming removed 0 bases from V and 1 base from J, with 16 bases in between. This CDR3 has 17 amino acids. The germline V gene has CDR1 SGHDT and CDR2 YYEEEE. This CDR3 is CASSLVAGVGQNTEAFF. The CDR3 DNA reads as TGTGCCAGCAGCTTGGTGGCAGGGGTGGGACAGAACACTGAAGCTTTCTTT.

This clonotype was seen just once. CDR3 coding DNA: TGTGCCAGCAGTGACTCGACTGGCTACACCTTC. This gives the protein CASSDSTGYTF. This chain links TRBV6-4 with TRBJ1-2; no firm D call. The CDR3 runs to 11 residues. In germline, CDR1 is MRHNA, CDR2 SNTAGT. V was clipped by 0 bases and J by 7 bases, with 3 bases between them.

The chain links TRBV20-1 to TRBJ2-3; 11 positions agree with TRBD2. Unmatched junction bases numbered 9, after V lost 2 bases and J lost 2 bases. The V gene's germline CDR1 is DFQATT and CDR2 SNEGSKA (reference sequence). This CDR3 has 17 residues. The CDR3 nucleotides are TGCAGTGCTAGAACTTCGACTAGCGGGGAATACACAGATACGCAGTATTTT. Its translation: CSARTSTSGEYTDTQYF.

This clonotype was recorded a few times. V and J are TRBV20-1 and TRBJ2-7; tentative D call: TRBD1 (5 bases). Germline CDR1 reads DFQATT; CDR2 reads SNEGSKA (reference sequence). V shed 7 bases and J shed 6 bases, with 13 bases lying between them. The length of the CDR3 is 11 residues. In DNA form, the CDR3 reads TGCAGTGGGGGCTCGCTACTCGAGCAGTACTTC. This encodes CSGGSLLEQYF.

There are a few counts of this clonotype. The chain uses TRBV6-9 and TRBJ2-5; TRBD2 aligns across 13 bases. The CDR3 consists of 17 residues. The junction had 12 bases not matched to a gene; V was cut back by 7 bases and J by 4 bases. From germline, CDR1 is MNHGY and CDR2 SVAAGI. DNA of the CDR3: TGTGCCAGCACCGAAATCGGAACTAGCGGGAGGGGAGAGACCCAGTACTTC. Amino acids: CASTEIGTSGRGETQYF.

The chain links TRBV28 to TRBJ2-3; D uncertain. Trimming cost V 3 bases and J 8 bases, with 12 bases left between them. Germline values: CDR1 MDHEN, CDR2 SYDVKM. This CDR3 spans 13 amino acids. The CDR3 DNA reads TGTGCCAGCAGTTTGCGGTTTCAATTTACGCAGTATTTT. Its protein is CASSLRFQFTQYF. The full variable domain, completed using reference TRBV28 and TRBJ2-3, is DVKVTQSSRYLVKRTGEKVFLECVQDMDHENMFWYRQDPGLGLRLIYFSYDVKMKEKGDIPEGYSVSREKKERFSLILESASTNQTSMYLCASSLRFQFTQYFGPGTRLTVL.

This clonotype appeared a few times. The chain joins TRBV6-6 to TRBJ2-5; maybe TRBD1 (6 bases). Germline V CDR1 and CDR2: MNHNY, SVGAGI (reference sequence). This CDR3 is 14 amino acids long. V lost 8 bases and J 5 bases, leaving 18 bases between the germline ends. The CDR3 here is CASLRGTRSETQYF. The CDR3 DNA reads TGTGCCAGCCTGAGGGGGACACGTAGTGAGACCCAGTACTTC.

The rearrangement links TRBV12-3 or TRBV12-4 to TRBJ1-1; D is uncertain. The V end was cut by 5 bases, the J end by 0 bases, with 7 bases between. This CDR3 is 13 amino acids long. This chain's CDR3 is CASSIGLNTEAFF. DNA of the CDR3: TGTGCCAGCAGTATTGGCCTGAACACTGAAGCTTTCTTT.

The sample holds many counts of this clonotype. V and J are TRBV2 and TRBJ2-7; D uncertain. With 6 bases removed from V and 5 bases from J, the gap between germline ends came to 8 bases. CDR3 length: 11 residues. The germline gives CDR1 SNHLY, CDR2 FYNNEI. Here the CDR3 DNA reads TGTGCCAGCAGCTTAGTCCACGAGCAGTACTTC. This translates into CASSLVHEQYF.

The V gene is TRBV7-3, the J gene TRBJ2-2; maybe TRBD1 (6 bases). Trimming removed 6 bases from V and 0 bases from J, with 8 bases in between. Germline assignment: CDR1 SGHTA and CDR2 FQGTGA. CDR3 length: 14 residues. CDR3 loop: CASSWDTNTGELFF. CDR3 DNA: TGTGCCAGCAGTTGGGACACGAACACCGGGGAGCTGTTTTTT.

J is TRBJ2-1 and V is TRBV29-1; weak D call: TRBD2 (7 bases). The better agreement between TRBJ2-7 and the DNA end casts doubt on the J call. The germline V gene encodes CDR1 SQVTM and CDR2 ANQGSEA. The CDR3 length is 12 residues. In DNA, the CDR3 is TGCAGCGCCGGAGGGGGGGCGAACGAGCAGTACTTC. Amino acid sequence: CSAGGGANEQYF.

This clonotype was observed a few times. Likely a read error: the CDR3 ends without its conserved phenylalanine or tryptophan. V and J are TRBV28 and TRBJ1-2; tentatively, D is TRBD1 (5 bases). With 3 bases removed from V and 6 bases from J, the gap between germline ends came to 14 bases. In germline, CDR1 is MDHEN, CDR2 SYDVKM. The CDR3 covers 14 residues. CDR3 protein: CASSFQGIVDGYTL. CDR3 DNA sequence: TGTGCCAGCAGTTTCCAGGGTATCGTCGATGGCTACACCCTC.

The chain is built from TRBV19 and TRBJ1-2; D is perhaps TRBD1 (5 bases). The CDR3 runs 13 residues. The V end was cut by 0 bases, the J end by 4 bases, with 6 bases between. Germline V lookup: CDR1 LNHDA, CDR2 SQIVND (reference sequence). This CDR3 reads CASSIDDSYGYTF. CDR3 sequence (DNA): TGTGCCAGTAGTATAGATGACAGCTATGGCTACACCTTC.